This T cell receptor beta chain was sequenced during a study of blood T cell repertoires in COVID-19. Clones were read by immunoSEQ multiplex PCR, and TCRdb kept only the in-frame ones, dropping some. The repertoire holds 99,000 or so clones, with 87% as singletons. The J segment lost 7 bases and the V segment lost 1 base, leaving 6 bases of the junction unmatched. CDR1 is KGHSH, CDR2 LQKENI, per germline. CDR3 length: 17 residues. The receptor was isolated from a man aged 45-65 years with acute or convalescent COVID-19. The material sequenced was peripheral blood. The chain links TRBV18 to TRBJ2-1, with 14 bases that match TRBD2. The CDR3 coding sequence is TGTGCCAGCTCACCACTAGGACTAGCGGGAGGTGGAAATGAGCAGTTCTTC. It encodes CASSPLGLAGGGNEQFF.